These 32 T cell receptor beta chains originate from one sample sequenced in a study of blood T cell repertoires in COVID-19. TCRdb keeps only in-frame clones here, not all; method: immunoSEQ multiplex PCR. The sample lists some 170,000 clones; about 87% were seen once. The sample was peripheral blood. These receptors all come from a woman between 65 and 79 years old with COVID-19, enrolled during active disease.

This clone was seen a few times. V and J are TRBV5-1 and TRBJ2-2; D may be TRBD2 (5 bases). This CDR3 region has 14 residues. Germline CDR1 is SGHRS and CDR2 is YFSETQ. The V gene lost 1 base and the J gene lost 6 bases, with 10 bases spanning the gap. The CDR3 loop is CASSLIKEAGELFF. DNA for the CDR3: TGCGCCAGCAGCTTGATCAAGGAGGCCGGGGAGCTGTTTTTT. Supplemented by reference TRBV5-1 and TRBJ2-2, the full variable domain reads KAGVTQTPRYLIKTRGQQVTLSCSPISGHRSVSWYQQTPGQGLQFLFEYFSETQRNKGNFPGRFSGRQFSNSRSEMNVSTLELGDSALYLCASSLIKEAGELFFGEGSRLTVL.

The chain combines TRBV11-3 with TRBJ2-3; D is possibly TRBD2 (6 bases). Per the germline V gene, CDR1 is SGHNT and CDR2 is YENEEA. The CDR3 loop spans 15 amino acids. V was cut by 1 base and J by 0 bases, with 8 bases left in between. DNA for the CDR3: TGTGCCAGCAGCTTAGGTAGCGGCAGCACAGATACGCAGTATTTT. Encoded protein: CASSLGSGSTDTQYF. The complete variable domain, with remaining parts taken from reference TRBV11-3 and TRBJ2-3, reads EAGVVQSPRYKIIEKKQPVAFWCNPISGHNTLYWYLQNLGQGPELLIRYENEEAVDDSQLPKDRFSAERLKGVDSTLKIQPAELGDSAVYLCASSLGSGSTDTQYFGPGTRLTVL.

The CDR3 bases are TGTGCCAGCAGCCCCCGACAGAATTTGAACACTGAAGCTTTCTTT. The encoded protein is CASSPRQNLNTEAFF. The rearrangement uses TRBV11-3 and TRBJ1-1; possibly TRBD1 for D (5 bases). V lost 5 bases to trimming and J lost 0 bases, with 13 bases between them. The CDR3 has 15 residues. Per the germline V gene, CDR1 is SGHNT and CDR2 is YENEEA.

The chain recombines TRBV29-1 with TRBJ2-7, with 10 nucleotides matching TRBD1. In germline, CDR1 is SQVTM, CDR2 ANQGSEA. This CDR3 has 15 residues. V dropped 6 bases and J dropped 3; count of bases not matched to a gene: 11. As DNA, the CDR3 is TGCAGCGTCGGAGACTCCGGGACAGGGGTCTACGAGCAGTACTTC. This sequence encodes CSVGDSGTGVYEQYF.

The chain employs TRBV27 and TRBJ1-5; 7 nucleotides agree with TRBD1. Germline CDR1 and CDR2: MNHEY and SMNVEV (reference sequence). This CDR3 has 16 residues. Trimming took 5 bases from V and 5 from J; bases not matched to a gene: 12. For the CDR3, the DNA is TGTGCCAGCAGTCTCGAGACAGGGACACCCCATCAGCCCCAGCATTTT. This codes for CASSLETGTPHQPQHF.

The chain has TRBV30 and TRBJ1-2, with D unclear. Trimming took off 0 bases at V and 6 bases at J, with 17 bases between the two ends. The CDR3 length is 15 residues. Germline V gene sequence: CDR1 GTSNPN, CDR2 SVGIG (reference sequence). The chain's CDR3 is CAWSVTRTNYDGYTF. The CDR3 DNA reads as TGTGCCTGGAGTGTTACCCGGACTAATTACGATGGCTACACCTTC. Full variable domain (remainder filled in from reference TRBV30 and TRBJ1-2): SQTIHQWPATLVQPVGSPLSLECTVEGTSNPNLYWYRQAAGRGLQLLFYSVGIGQISSEVPQNLSASRPQDRQFILSSKKLLLSDSGFYLCAWSVTRTNYDGYTFGSGTRLTVV.

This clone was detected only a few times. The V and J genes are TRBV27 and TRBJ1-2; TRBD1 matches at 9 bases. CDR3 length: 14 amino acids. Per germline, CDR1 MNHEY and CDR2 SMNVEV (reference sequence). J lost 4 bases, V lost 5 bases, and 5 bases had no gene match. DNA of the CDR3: TGTGCCAGCAGTAGGACAGGGGAGGGCTATGGCTACACCTTC. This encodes CASSRTGEGYGYTF.

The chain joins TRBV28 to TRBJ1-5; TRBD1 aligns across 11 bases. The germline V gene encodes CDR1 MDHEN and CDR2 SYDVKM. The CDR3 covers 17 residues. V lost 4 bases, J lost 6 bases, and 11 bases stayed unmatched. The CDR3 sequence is CASSWGAGTGGRQPQHF. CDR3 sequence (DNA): TGTGCCAGCAGTTGGGGAGCCGGGACAGGGGGACGTCAGCCCCAGCATTTT.

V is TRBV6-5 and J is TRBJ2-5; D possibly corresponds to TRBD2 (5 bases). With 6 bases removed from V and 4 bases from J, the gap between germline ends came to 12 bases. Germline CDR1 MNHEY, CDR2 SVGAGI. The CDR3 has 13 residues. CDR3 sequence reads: CASRPSGLETQYF. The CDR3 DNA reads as TGTGCCAGCAGACCCTCGGGGTTAGAGACCCAGTACTTC.

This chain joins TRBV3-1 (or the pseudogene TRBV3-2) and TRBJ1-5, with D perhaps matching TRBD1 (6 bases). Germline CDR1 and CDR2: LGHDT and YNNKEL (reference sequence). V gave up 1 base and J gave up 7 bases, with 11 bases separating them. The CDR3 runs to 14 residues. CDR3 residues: CASSQVEGGQPQHF. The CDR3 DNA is TGTGCCAGCAGCCAAGTAGAGGGGGGGCAGCCCCAGCATTTT.

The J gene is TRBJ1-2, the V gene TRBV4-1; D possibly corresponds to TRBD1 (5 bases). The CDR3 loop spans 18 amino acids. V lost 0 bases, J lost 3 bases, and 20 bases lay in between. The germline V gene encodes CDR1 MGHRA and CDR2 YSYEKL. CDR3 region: CASSQDWRDGRMDYGYTF. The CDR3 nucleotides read TGCGCCAGCAGCCAAGATTGGAGGGACGGACGAATGGACTATGGCTACACCTTC.

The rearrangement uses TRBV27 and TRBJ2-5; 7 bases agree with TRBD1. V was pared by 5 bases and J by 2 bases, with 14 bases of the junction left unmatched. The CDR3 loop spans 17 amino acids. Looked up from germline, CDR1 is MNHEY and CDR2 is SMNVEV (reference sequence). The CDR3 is CASSKVGTDPFQETQYF. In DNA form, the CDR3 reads TGTGCCAGCAGTAAAGTAGGGACAGACCCCTTTCAAGAGACCCAGTACTTC.

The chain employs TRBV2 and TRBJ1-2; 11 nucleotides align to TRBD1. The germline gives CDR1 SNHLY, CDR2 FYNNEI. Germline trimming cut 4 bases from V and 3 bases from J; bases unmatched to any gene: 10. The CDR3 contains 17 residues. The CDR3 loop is CASSVDGGQGVDYGYTF. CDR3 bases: TGTGCCAGCAGTGTAGATGGGGGACAGGGGGTTGACTATGGCTACACCTTC.

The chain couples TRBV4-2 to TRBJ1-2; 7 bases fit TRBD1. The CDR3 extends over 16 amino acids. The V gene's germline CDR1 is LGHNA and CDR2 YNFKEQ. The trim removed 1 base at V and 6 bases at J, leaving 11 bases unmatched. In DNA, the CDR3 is TGTGCCAGCAGCCAAGTGAGTAATACAGGGGCCCATGGCTACACCTTC. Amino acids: CASSQVSNTGAHGYTF.

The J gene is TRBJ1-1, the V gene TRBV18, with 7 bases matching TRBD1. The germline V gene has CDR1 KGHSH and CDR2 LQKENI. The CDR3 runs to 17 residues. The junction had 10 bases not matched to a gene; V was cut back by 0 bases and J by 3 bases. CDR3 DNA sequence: TGTGCCAGCTCACCACCAGGGACAGCAACACCTGACACTGAAGCTTTCTTT. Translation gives CASSPPGTATPDTEAFF.

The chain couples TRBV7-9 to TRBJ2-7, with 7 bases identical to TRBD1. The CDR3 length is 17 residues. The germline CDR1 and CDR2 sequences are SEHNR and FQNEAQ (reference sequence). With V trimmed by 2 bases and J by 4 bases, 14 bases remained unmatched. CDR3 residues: CASSLSPRQGVMYEQYF. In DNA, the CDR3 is TGTGCCAGCAGCTTATCACCTCGACAGGGTGTGATGTACGAGCAGTACTTC.

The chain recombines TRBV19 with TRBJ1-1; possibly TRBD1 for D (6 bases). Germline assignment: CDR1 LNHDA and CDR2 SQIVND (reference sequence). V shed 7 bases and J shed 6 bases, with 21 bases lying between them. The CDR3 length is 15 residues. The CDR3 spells CASNFGGAVSAEAFF. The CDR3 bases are TGTGCCAGTAATTTTGGGGGCGCGGTCAGCGCTGAAGCTTTCTTT.

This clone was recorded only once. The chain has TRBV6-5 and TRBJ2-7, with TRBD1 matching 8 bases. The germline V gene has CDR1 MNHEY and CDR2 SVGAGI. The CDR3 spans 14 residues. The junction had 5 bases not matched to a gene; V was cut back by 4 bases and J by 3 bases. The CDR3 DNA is TGTGCCAGCAGTTTAAACGACAGGGGCTACGAGCAGTACTTC. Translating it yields CASSLNDRGYEQYF.

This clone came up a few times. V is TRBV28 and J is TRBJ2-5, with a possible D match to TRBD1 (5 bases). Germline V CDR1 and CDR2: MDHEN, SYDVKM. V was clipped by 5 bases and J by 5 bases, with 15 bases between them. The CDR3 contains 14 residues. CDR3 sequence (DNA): TGTGCCAGCAGTCGGGTAGGGGTGGAGGAGACCCAGTACTTC. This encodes CASSRVGVEETQYF.

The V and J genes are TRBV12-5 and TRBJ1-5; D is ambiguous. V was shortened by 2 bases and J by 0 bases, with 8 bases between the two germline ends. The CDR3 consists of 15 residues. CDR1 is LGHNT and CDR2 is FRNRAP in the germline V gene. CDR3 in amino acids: CASGLREDSNQPQHF. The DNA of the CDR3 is TGTGCTAGTGGTTTGAGAGAGGATAGCAATCAGCCCCAGCATTTT.

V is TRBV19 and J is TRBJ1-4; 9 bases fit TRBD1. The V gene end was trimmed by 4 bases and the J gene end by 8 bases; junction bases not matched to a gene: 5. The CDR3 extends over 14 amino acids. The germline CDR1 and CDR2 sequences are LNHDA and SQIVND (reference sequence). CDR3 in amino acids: CASSTGTGKEKLFF. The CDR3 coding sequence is TGTGCCAGTAGTACCGGGACAGGGAAAGAAAAACTGTTTTTT.

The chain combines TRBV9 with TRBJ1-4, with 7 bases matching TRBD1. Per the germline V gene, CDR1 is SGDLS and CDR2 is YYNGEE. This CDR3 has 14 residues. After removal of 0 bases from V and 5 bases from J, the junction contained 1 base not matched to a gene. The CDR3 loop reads CASSVVGGNEKLFF. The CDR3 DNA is TGTGCCAGCAGCGTAGTAGGGGGCAATGAAAAACTGTTTTTT.

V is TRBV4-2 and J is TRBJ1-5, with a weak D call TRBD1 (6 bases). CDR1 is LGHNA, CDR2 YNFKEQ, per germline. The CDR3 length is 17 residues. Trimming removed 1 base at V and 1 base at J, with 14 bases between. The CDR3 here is CASSQGLTGSSNQPQHF. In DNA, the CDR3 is TGTGCCAGCAGCCAAGGTCTAACAGGGAGCAGCAATCAGCCCCAGCATTTT.

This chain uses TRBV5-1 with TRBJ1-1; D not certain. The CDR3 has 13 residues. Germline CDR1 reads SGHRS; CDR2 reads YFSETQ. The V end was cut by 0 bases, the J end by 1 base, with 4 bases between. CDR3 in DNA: TGCGCCAGCAGCTTGGGGGCGAACACTGAAGCTTTCTTT. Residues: CASSLGANTEAFF.

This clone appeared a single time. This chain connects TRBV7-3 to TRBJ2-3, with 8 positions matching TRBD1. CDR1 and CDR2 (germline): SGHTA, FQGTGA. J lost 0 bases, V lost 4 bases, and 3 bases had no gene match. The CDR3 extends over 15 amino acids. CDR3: CASSSQGASTDTQYF. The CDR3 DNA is TGTGCCAGCAGCTCGCAGGGGGCTAGCACAGATACGCAGTATTTT.

The CDR3 loop is CASGRGAGGIETQYF. DNA for the CDR3: TGTGCCAGCGGACGGGGGGCGGGAGGAATAGAGACCCAGTACTTC. J is TRBJ2-5 and V is TRBV6-5; TRBD2 matches at 8 bases. The CDR3 has 15 residues. CDR1 MNHEY and CDR2 SVGAGI come from the germline V gene. Losses at the gene ends were 8 bases for V and 4 bases for J; bases not matched to a gene: 12.

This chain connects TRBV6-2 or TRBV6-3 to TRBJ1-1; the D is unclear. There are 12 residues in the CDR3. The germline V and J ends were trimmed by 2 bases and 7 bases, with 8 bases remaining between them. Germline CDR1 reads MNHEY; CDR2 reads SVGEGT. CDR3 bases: TGTGCCAGCAGTTACGGTGGGCGTGAAGCTTTCTTT. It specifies CASSYGGREAFF.

This CDR3 reads CASSPQAMAQGSPGELFF. DNA of the CDR3: TGTGCCAGCTCACCACAGGCTATGGCACAGGGGAGTCCCGGGGAGCTGTTTTTT. The rearrangement uses TRBV18 and TRBJ2-2, with 7 bases aligning to TRBD1. Trimming cost V 1 base and J 6 bases; bases outside gene matches: 14. Germline V gene lookup returns CDR1 KGHSH and CDR2 LQKENI. The length of the CDR3 is 18 residues.

CDR3 DNA sequence: TGTGCCAGTAGTATTCCGGGAACGCAGTTCTTC. Its translation is CASSIPGTQFF. This sequence joins TRBV19 and TRBJ2-1, with D possibly TRBD2 on 5 matching bases. Deletions cut 3 bases from V and 12 bases from J, with 9 bases between. This CDR3 has 11 residues. The germline V gene encodes CDR1 LNHDA and CDR2 SQIVND (reference sequence).

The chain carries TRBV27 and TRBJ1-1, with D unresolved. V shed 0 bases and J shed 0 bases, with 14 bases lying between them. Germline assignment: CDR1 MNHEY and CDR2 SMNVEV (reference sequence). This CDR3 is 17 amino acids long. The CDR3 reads CASSLSPGPFMNTEAFF. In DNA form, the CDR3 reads TGTGCCAGCAGTTTATCACCAGGCCCCTTCATGAACACTGAAGCTTTCTTT.

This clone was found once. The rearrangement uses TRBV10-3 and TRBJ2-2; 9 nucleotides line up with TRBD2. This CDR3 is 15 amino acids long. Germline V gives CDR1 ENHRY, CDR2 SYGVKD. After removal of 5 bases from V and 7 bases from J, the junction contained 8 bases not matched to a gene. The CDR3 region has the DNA TGTGCCATCAGTCGTAGCGGGAGAACGGACGGGGAGCTGTTTTTT. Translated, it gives CAISRSGRTDGELFF.

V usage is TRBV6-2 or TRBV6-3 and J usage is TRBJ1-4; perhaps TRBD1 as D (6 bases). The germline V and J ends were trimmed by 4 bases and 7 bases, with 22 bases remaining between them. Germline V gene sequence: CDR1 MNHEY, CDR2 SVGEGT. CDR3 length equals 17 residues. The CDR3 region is CASSSSDRVYRGEKLFF. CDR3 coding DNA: TGTGCCAGCAGTTCGTCGGACAGAGTCTATAGAGGTGAAAAACTGTTTTTT.